The rows below give T cell receptor beta chains drawn from one sample of a study of blood T cell repertoires in COVID-19. Here immunoSEQ multiplex PCR was the method, and the copy in TCRdb shows in-frame clones only, minus some. The sample shows tens of thousands of clones, approximately 91% of them seen only once. The sequencing input was peripheral blood. These TCRs come from a middle-aged man with acute or convalescent COVID-19. CDR3s include the opening cysteine and the closing phenylalanine or tryptophan. Fields, in order: clone size, D gene, J gene, V gene, CDR3 protein, CDR3 DNA. A D gene is named only where the DNA matches it firmly. Rows give clone size only sometimes, using once, few, many, or a class for an expanded clone.

abundance: NA; d_gene: NA; j_gene: TRBJ2-5; v_gene: TRBV29-1; CDR3aa: CSVRHPQETQYF; CDR3nt: TGCAGCGTGAGGCATCCCCAAGAGACCCAGTACTTC
abundance: NA; d_gene: TRBD1; j_gene: TRBJ2-2; v_gene: TRBV4-1; CDR3aa: CASSQEGQANTGELFF; CDR3nt: TGCGCCAGCAGCCAAGAGGGACAGGCCAACACCGGGGAGCTGTTTTTT
abundance: once; d_gene: TRBD2; j_gene: TRBJ2-5; v_gene: TRBV30; CDR3aa: CAWRSWTSGRGETQYF; CDR3nt: TGTGCCTGGAGGTCCTGGACTAGCGGGAGAGGGGAGACCCAGTACTTC
abundance: NA; d_gene: NA; j_gene: TRBJ1-2; v_gene: TRBV5-6; CDR3aa: CASSFGSGYTF; CDR3nt: TGTGCCAGCAGCTTCGGTAGTGGCTACACCTTC
abundance: NA; d_gene: NA; j_gene: TRBJ1-6; v_gene: TRBV24-1; CDR3aa: CATSDFRAARDWSSYNSPLHF; CDR3nt: TGTGCCACCAGTGATTTTAGAGCGGCAAGGGATTGGAGCTCCTATAATTCACCCCTCCACTTT
abundance: once; d_gene: NA; j_gene: TRBJ1-2; v_gene: TRBV6-2/TRBV6-3; CDR3aa: CASSYWIEGVADYGYTF; CDR3nt: TGTGCCAGCAGTTACTGGATTGAGGGGGTTGCGGACTATGGCTACACCTTC
abundance: NA; d_gene: NA; j_gene: TRBJ1-3; v_gene: TRBV30; CDR3aa: CAWNRGGSGNTIYF; CDR3nt: TGTGCCTGGAATCGGGGGGGCTCTGGAAACACCATATATTTT
abundance: NA; d_gene: TRBD1; j_gene: TRBJ2-5; v_gene: TRBV2; CDR3aa: CASSRPGTGEKTQYF; CDR3nt: TGTGCCAGCAGTCGTCCCGGGACAGGGGAAAAGACCCAGTACTTC
abundance: NA; d_gene: NA; j_gene: TRBJ1-4; v_gene: TRBV7-2; CDR3aa: CASSPGQGQNEKLFF; CDR3nt: TGTGCCAGCAGCCCCGGACAAGGGCAGAATGAAAAACTGTTTTTT
abundance: NA; d_gene: NA; j_gene: TRBJ2-2; v_gene: TRBV19; CDR3aa: CASRITGLNTGELFF; CDR3nt: TGTGCCAGTAGGATCACAGGGCTAAACACCGGGGAGCTGTTTTTT
abundance: NA; d_gene: TRBD2; j_gene: TRBJ2-2; v_gene: TRBV12-5; CDR3aa: CASGPPGLAGGTGELFF; CDR3nt: TGTGCTAGTGGTCCGCCGGGACTAGCGGGAGGTACCGGGGAGCTGTTTTTT
abundance: NA; d_gene: TRBD1; j_gene: TRBJ1-5; v_gene: TRBV12-3/TRBV12-4; CDR3aa: CASSLGGWQPQHF; CDR3nt: TGTGCCAGCAGCCTAGGGGGCTGGCAGCCCCAGCATTTT
abundance: NA; d_gene: TRBD1; j_gene: TRBJ1-1; v_gene: TRBV29-1; CDR3aa: CSVKRGTDRTEAFF; CDR3nt: TGCAGCGTCAAAAGAGGGACAGACCGCACTGAAGCTTTCTTT
abundance: NA; d_gene: NA; j_gene: TRBJ2-7; v_gene: TRBV4-1; CDR3aa: CASSHPGFRGEQYF; CDR3nt: TGCGCCAGCAGCCACCCGGGGTTTAGAGGCGAGCAGTACTTC
abundance: NA; d_gene: TRBD1; j_gene: TRBJ1-1; v_gene: TRBV7-8; CDR3aa: CASSLAVVWGQGRGTEAFF; CDR3nt: TGTGCCAGCAGCTTAGCGGTCGTGTGGGGACAGGGGCGGGGGACTGAAGCTTTCTTT
abundance: NA; d_gene: NA; j_gene: TRBJ2-5; v_gene: TRBV7-8; CDR3aa: CASSLEGGEYQETQYF; CDR3nt: TGTGCCAGCAGCTTAGAGGGCGGGGAGTACCAAGAGACCCAGTACTTC
abundance: NA; d_gene: NA; j_gene: TRBJ1-3; v_gene: TRBV7-2; CDR3aa: CASSFNRAGNTIYF; CDR3nt: TGTGCCAGCAGCTTTAACAGGGCTGGAAACACCATATATTTT
abundance: NA; d_gene: TRBD2; j_gene: TRBJ2-5; v_gene: TRBV5-5; CDR3aa: CASSLPGGRETQYF; CDR3nt: TGTGCCAGCAGCTTACCGGGAGGGAGAGAGACCCAGTACTTC
abundance: NA; d_gene: NA; j_gene: TRBJ1-5; v_gene: TRBV6-2/TRBV6-3; CDR3aa: CASSFSKNQPQHF; CDR3nt: TGTGCCAGCAGTTTTAGTAAGAATCAGCCCCAGCATTTT
abundance: NA; d_gene: NA; j_gene: TRBJ1-2; v_gene: TRBV18; CDR3aa: CASSLTQGANYGYTF; CDR3nt: TGTGCCAGCTCACTTACACAGGGAGCTAACTATGGCTACACCTTC
abundance: NA; d_gene: TRBD2; j_gene: TRBJ2-3; v_gene: TRBV5-6; CDR3aa: CASSGGLAGADTQYF; CDR3nt: TGTGCCAGCAGCGGGGGACTAGCGGGAGCAGATACGCAGTATTTT
abundance: once; d_gene: NA; j_gene: TRBJ2-1; v_gene: TRBV6-5; CDR3aa: CASSYLPGSYNEQFF; CDR3nt: TGTGCCAGCAGTTATTTGCCGGGCTCCTACAATGAGCAGTTCTTC
abundance: once; d_gene: NA; j_gene: TRBJ2-1; v_gene: TRBV6-5; CDR3aa: CASSVYEQFF; CDR3nt: TGTGCCAGCAGCGTGTATGAGCAGTTCTTC
abundance: NA; d_gene: TRBD1; j_gene: TRBJ1-5; v_gene: TRBV30; CDR3aa: CAWSVRTGTSQPQHF; CDR3nt: TGTGCCTGGAGTGTAAGGACAGGGACAAGTCAGCCCCAGCATTTT
abundance: once; d_gene: NA; j_gene: TRBJ1-5; v_gene: TRBV2; CDR3aa: CASSERWSQPQHF; CDR3nt: TGTGCCAGCAGTGAGAGGTGGAGTCAGCCCCAGCATTTT
abundance: NA; d_gene: TRBD2; j_gene: TRBJ2-5; v_gene: TRBV18; CDR3aa: CASSPRTSGQETQYF; CDR3nt: TGTGCCAGCTCACCAAGGACTAGCGGCCAAGAGACCCAGTACTTC
abundance: NA; d_gene: NA; j_gene: TRBJ2-7; v_gene: TRBV5-1; CDR3aa: CASSLVPGPGEQYF; CDR3nt: TGCGCCAGCAGCTTGGTGCCAGGACCAGGGGAGCAGTACTTC
abundance: NA; d_gene: TRBD1; j_gene: TRBJ1-5; v_gene: TRBV27; CDR3aa: CASSPTQGVPQHF; CDR3nt: TGTGCCAGCAGTCCAACACAGGGGGTGCCCCAGCATTTT
abundance: NA; d_gene: TRBD2; j_gene: TRBJ2-7; v_gene: TRBV5-5; CDR3aa: CASSSAGVLSYEQYF; CDR3nt: TGTGCCAGCAGCTCAGCGGGGGTCCTCTCCTACGAGCAGTACTTC
abundance: NA; d_gene: NA; j_gene: TRBJ2-3; v_gene: TRBV6-5; CDR3aa: CASSLLGTDTQYF; CDR3nt: TGTGCCAGCAGTTTGCTAGGAACAGATACGCAGTATTTT
abundance: NA; d_gene: TRBD2; j_gene: TRBJ2-1; v_gene: TRBV5-1; CDR3aa: CASSGLAYDEQFF; CDR3nt: TGCGCCAGCAGCGGACTAGCTTACGATGAGCAGTTCTTC
abundance: NA; d_gene: TRBD2; j_gene: TRBJ2-7; v_gene: TRBV6-1; CDR3aa: CASSEVTSGRHEQYF; CDR3nt: TGTGCCAGCAGTGAAGTGACTAGCGGGAGGCACGAGCAGTACTTC
abundance: NA; d_gene: NA; j_gene: TRBJ2-1; v_gene: TRBV25-1; CDR3aa: CASSELYNEQFF; CDR3nt: TGTGCCAGCAGTGAACTATACAATGAGCAGTTCTTC
abundance: NA; d_gene: TRBD1; j_gene: TRBJ1-1; v_gene: TRBV11-3; CDR3aa: CASSIRTGMNTEAFF; CDR3nt: TGTGCCAGCAGCATTCGGACAGGGATGAACACTGAAGCTTTCTTT
abundance: NA; d_gene: NA; j_gene: TRBJ2-2; v_gene: TRBV15; CDR3aa: CATSREAAVANTGELFF; CDR3nt: TGTGCCACCAGCAGAGAAGCGGCGGTGGCGAACACCGGGGAGCTGTTTTTT
abundance: NA; d_gene: TRBD2; j_gene: TRBJ2-5; v_gene: TRBV7-7; CDR3aa: CASSRLAGEPQETQYF; CDR3nt: TGTGCCAGCAGCCGACTAGCGGGAGAGCCCCAAGAGACCCAGTACTTC
abundance: NA; d_gene: TRBD1; j_gene: TRBJ1-4; v_gene: TRBV19; CDR3aa: CASSPRTGAGEKLFF; CDR3nt: TGTGCCAGTAGCCCCCGGACAGGGGCAGGTGAAAAACTGTTTTTT
abundance: NA; d_gene: TRBD1; j_gene: TRBJ2-3; v_gene: TRBV6-5; CDR3aa: CASSQTGGDTQYF; CDR3nt: TGTGCCAGCAGTCAGACAGGGGGAGATACGCAGTATTTT
abundance: NA; d_gene: TRBD2; j_gene: TRBJ2-1; v_gene: TRBV5-1; CDR3aa: CASSLLPGLANEQFF; CDR3nt: TGCGCCAGCAGCCTATTACCGGGACTAGCGAATGAGCAGTTCTTC
abundance: NA; d_gene: NA; j_gene: TRBJ2-7; v_gene: TRBV5-4; CDR3aa: CASSLAGDPLGEQYF; CDR3nt: TGTGCCAGCAGCTTGGCCGGAGACCCTCTTGGGGAGCAGTACTTC
abundance: NA; d_gene: TRBD1; j_gene: TRBJ2-1; v_gene: TRBV13; CDR3aa: CASSLAAGGYNEQFF; CDR3nt: TGTGCCAGCAGCTTAGCGGCAGGGGGCTACAATGAGCAGTTCTTC